This T cell receptor beta chain was sequenced for a study of beta chain features in type 1 diabetes. Sequencing targeted expressed TCRB transcripts, as all isolated RNA had been reverse transcribed. Libraries were prepared by immunoSEQ multiplex PCR; TCRdb keeps only in-frame clonotypes and omits some of them. The sample lists 350,000 to 450,000 clones, over 13% occurring once. The CDR3 contains 17 residues. The germline V gene encodes CDR1 SEHNR and CDR2 FQNEAQ (reference sequence). With 0 bases clipped from V and 3 bases from J, the junction kept 5 bases outside the gene matches. The gene calls are TRBV7-9 and TRBJ2-1, with 10 bases fitting TRBD1. Sequencing was done on a sample of naive CD4+ T cells from blood. The sequence came from a woman in her late teens or twenties in good health. In nucleotides, the CDR3 is TGTGCCAGCAGCTTAGCTGGGACAGGGGCCAACTACAATGAGCAGTTCTTC. Its translation: CASSLAGTGANYNEQFF. Complete variable domain (other parts from reference TRBV7-9 and TRBJ2-1): DTGVSQNPRHKITKRGQNVTFRCDPISEHNRLYWYRQTLGQGPEFLTYFQNEAQLEKSRLLSDRFSAERPKGSFSTLEIQRTEQGDSAMYLCASSLAGTGANYNEQFFGPGTRLTVL.